Listed here are 31 T cell receptor beta chains from one sample, sequenced in a study of blood T cell repertoires in COVID-19. Assay used: immunoSEQ multiplex PCR; TCRdb lists only in-frame clones, some missing. The sample carries some 150,000 clones, approximately 80% recorded once. Sequencing was carried out using peripheral blood. The receptors originated from a woman in her 50s with acute or convalescent COVID-19.

CDR3 coding DNA: TGTGCCAGCTCACCGTTACTAGCGGCTAGCACAGATACGCAGTATTTT. Amino acid sequence: CASSPLLAASTDTQYF. This sequence joins TRBV18 and TRBJ2-3, with 8 bases aligning to TRBD2. J was trimmed by 0 bases and V by 3 bases; bases with no gene match: 5. The CDR3 is 16 residues long. CDR1 KGHSH and CDR2 LQKENI come from the germline V gene.

The chain links TRBV27 to TRBJ1-2, with 12 nucleotides matching TRBD1. The CDR3 covers 14 residues. J was trimmed by 7 bases and V by 6 bases; bases with no gene match: 6. The germline V gene encodes CDR1 MNHEY and CDR2 SMNVEV (reference sequence). Here the CDR3 reads CASRAGQGAGGYTF. CDR3 nucleotides: TGTGCCAGCAGGGCGGGACAGGGGGCGGGTGGCTACACCTTC.

The genes are TRBV28 and TRBJ2-7, with 7 nucleotides matching TRBD1. CDR3 length: 14 amino acids. CDR1 is MDHEN, CDR2 SYDVKM, per germline. V shed 5 bases and J 4 bases; nucleotides not matched to a gene: 8. The CDR3 DNA is TGTGCCAGCAGTCCCTTGACAGGGTGGTACGAGCAGTACTTC. Residues: CASSPLTGWYEQYF.

This clone was counted once. The chain carries TRBV4-3 and TRBJ2-5; D perhaps matches TRBD2 (6 bases). Germline V gene lookup returns CDR1 LGHNA and CDR2 YSLEER. Between the trimmed V and J ends, which lost 2 bases and 5 bases, there was a span of 21 bases. This CDR3 region has 17 residues. CDR3 protein: CASSQFIGRGPTETQYF. As DNA, the CDR3 is TGCGCCAGCAGCCAATTCATCGGGAGAGGTCCCACTGAGACCCAGTACTTC.

This clone came up once. The gene calls are TRBV24-1 and TRBJ2-5; 8 nucleotides line up with TRBD1. Germline loops: CDR1 KGHDR, CDR2 SFDVKD. V gave up 3 bases and J gave up 1 base; unmatched junction bases: 3. The CDR3 spans 15 residues. The CDR3 loop reads CATSDATGVQETQYF. The CDR3 DNA follows: TGTGCCACCAGTGATGCGACAGGGGTCCAAGAGACCCAGTACTTC.

This chain joins TRBV5-1 and TRBJ2-3; 7 bases map to TRBD2. This CDR3 contains 15 residues. V was clipped by 2 bases and J by 1 base; unmatched bases: 4. Per germline, CDR1 SGHRS and CDR2 YFSETQ. In nucleotides, the CDR3 is TGCGCCAGCAGCTTAGGGGCGGGGGGCACAGATACGCAGTATTTT. Translation gives CASSLGAGGTDTQYF.

This clone was seen a single time. The chain carries TRBV11-2 and TRBJ2-3, with D maybe TRBD2 (5 bases). Germline V gene lookup returns CDR1 SGHAT and CDR2 FQNNGV. Trimming stripped 1 base from V and 6 bases from J, with 14 bases between. The CDR3 is 15 amino acids. CDR3 bases: TGTGCCAGCAGCTTAGCTGGTCTAGCAGTTGATACGCAGTATTTT. Its protein is CASSLAGLAVDTQYF.

This clone appeared once. The rearrangement joins TRBV3-1 (or the pseudogene TRBV3-2) to TRBJ2-2, with D possibly being TRBD2 (7 bases). Germline V lookup: CDR1 LGHDT, CDR2 YNNKEL (reference sequence). CDR3 size: 17 residues. V was clipped by 4 bases and J by 3 bases, with 18 bases between them. The CDR3 sequence is CASSLQGGEGYTGELFF. The DNA of the CDR3 is TGTGCCAGCAGCCTCCAAGGGGGGGAGGGGTACACCGGGGAGCTGTTTTTT.

The chain links TRBV6-5 to TRBJ1-5; no clear D gene. Germline V gives CDR1 MNHEY, CDR2 SVGAGI. The ends were cut back, 5 bases at V and 7 bases at J, with 9 bases in the middle. This CDR3 comprises 12 residues. CDR3: CASSTTRQPQHF. CDR3 DNA sequence: TGTGCCAGCAGTACGACACGACAGCCCCAGCATTTT.

The gene calls are TRBV6-5 and TRBJ1-2; the D gene is possibly TRBD1 (6 bases). The germline V gene has CDR1 MNHEY and CDR2 SVGAGI. The CDR3 length is 15 residues. V was trimmed by 7 bases and J by 7 bases, leaving 22 bases between them. The DNA of the CDR3 is TGTGCCAGCAATCGGTTCGCAGGACAGAACCTTGGCTACACCTTC. Translation: CASNRFAGQNLGYTF.

V usage is TRBV28 and J usage is TRBJ1-2, with 8 bases matching TRBD1. CDR1 and CDR2 (germline): MDHEN, SYDVKM. V gave up 6 bases and J gave up 0 bases; unmatched junction bases: 3. This CDR3 has 14 amino acids. The CDR3, as DNA: TGTGCCAGCAGAGGACAGGGCCCTAACTATGGCTACACCTTC. As protein: CASRGQGPNYGYTF.

The chain recombines TRBV7-2 with TRBJ2-1, with TRBD2 identical over 7 bases. This CDR3 region has 16 residues. Germline-derived CDR1 and CDR2 are SGHTA and FQGNSA. Trimming cost V 5 bases and J 2 bases; bases outside gene matches: 9. CDR3 in amino acids: CASSPLAGVPYNEQFF. The DNA for the CDR3 is TGTGCCAGCAGCCCCCTGGCGGGGGTTCCCTACAATGAGCAGTTCTTC. Combining the CDR3 with reference TRBV7-2 and TRBJ2-1 gives the whole variable domain GAGVSQSPSNKVTEKGKDVELRCDPISGHTALYWYRQSLGQGLEFLIYFQGNSAPDKSGLPSDRFSAERTGGSVSTLTIQRTQQEDSAVYLCASSPLAGVPYNEQFFGPGTRLTVL.

V and J are TRBV28 and TRBJ1-5, with 9 bases aligning to TRBD1. Germline V lookup: CDR1 MDHEN, CDR2 SYDVKM. With 6 bases clipped from V and 6 bases from J, the junction kept 6 bases outside the gene matches. The CDR3 has 14 residues. CDR3: CASSLDRGTQPQHF. In DNA form, the CDR3 reads TGTGCCAGCAGCTTGGACAGGGGCACTCAGCCCCAGCATTTT.

The chain links TRBV3-1 (or the pseudogene TRBV3-2) to TRBJ1-2; D is unclear. The germline V and J ends were trimmed by 4 bases and 6 bases, with 6 bases remaining between them. Germline V CDR1 and CDR2: LGHDT, YNNKEL (reference sequence). The CDR3 spans 11 residues. In nucleotides, the CDR3 is TGTGCCAGCAGCCCCCTTGATGGCTACACCTTC. Residues: CASSPLDGYTF.

The CDR3 DNA reads TGTGCCAGCAGTTCGGATGCCGGGACTCGGGGGGAGCTGTTTTTT. The encoded protein is CASSSDAGTRGELFF. This rearrangement joins TRBV6-5 to TRBJ2-2; D may be TRBD2 (6 bases). Germline CDR1 reads MNHEY; CDR2 reads SVGAGI. V gave up 4 bases and J gave up 8 bases, with 17 bases separating them. This CDR3 is built from 15 residues.

This sequence joins TRBV18 and TRBJ1-3; perhaps TRBD1 as D (6 bases). The CDR3 totals 16 residues. The V gene lost 6 bases and the J gene lost 0 bases, with 15 bases spanning the gap. Per germline, CDR1 KGHSH and CDR2 LQKENI. The CDR3 region has the DNA TGTGCCAGCTCCAATTCGGACAGCTACTCTGGAAACACCATATATTTT. Residues: CASSNSDSYSGNTIYF.

V is TRBV4-3 and J is TRBJ2-5, with 8 positions matching TRBD1. This CDR3 has 16 residues. Germline V gives CDR1 LGHNA, CDR2 YSLEER. The V gene end was trimmed by 1 base and the J gene end by 10 bases; junction bases not matched to a gene: 14. CDR3 sequence: CASSQGTGHTRDDQYF. The DNA for the CDR3 is TGCGCCAGCAGCCAAGGGACAGGGCATACAAGAGATGACCAGTACTTC.

The chain combines TRBV7-2 with TRBJ1-2, with TRBD1 matching over 10 bases. The germline V gene has CDR1 SGHTA and CDR2 FQGNSA. The V and J ends lost 4 bases and 8 bases, in that order; junction bases with no gene match: 7. The CDR3 totals 14 residues. Here the CDR3 reads CASSSDRTGGGYTF. The CDR3 nucleotides are TGTGCCAGCAGCTCAGACCGGACAGGGGGAGGCTACACCTTC.

The chain uses TRBV5-6 and TRBJ1-6; D remains unclear. The CDR3 covers 16 residues. V was clipped by 5 bases and J by 0 bases, with 12 bases between them. From germline, CDR1 is SGHDT and CDR2 YYEEEE. CDR3 in amino acids: CASSLTGSSYNSPLHF. CDR3 DNA sequence: TGTGCCAGCAGTTTAACCGGGAGCTCCTATAATTCACCCCTCCACTTT.

The chain joins TRBV7-9 to TRBJ2-7, with 15 bases fitting TRBD2. V lost 1 base, J lost 5 bases, and 3 bases stayed unmatched. The germline gives CDR1 SEHNR, CDR2 FQNEAQ (reference sequence). This CDR3 contains 16 residues. CDR3 nucleotides: TGTGCCAGCAGCTTAGGGACTAGCGGGAGGGTGGACGAGCAGTACTTC. Its translation: CASSLGTSGRVDEQYF.

The rearrangement joins TRBV12-3 or TRBV12-4 to TRBJ1-1, with D tentatively TRBD1 (5 bases). The germline V and J ends were trimmed by 3 bases and 1 base, with 6 bases remaining between them. CDR3 size: 13 residues. In DNA, the CDR3 is TGTGCCAGCAGTTTCACAGGGAACACTGAAGCTTTCTTT. It translates to CASSFTGNTEAFF.

The CDR3 region has the DNA TGTGCCAGCAGTTCGGACAGAGAAGAAAAACTGTTTTTT. This encodes CASSSDREEKLFF. V and J are TRBV2 and TRBJ1-4, with D perhaps matching TRBD1 (6 bases). V lost 5 bases to trimming and J lost 8 bases, with 12 bases between them. This CDR3 region has 13 residues. Germline lookup yields CDR1 SNHLY and CDR2 FYNNEI.

The table lists this clone with a count of one. CDR3 nucleotides: TGTGCCAGCAGCCAAGCCCGCGACAGAGGCACTGAAGCTTTCTTT. This codes for CASSQARDRGTEAFF. This chain uses TRBV4-2 with TRBJ1-1; weak D call: TRBD1 (5 bases). Trimming took 1 base from V and 4 from J, leaving 13 bases between them. This CDR3 has 15 residues. Germline V lookup: CDR1 LGHNA, CDR2 YNFKEQ.

The chain carries TRBV6-5 and TRBJ2-5; TRBD2 might be the D (5 bases). The CDR3 is made up of 14 amino acids. V shed 2 bases and J shed 2 bases, with 9 bases lying between them. CDR1 MNHEY and CDR2 SVGAGI come from the germline V gene. CDR3 coding DNA: TGTGCCAGCAGTTACAGCGGATCGCAAGAGACCCAGTACTTC. This encodes CASSYSGSQETQYF.

The V gene is TRBV11-2, the J gene TRBJ1-5, with 7 nucleotides matching TRBD1. This CDR3 spans 14 amino acids. Losses at the gene ends were 5 bases for V and 3 bases for J; bases not matched to a gene: 4. Germline CDR1 and CDR2: SGHAT and FQNNGV. CDR3 DNA sequence: TGTGCCAGCAGCCAGGGACAGTTCAATCAGCCCCAGCATTTT. This sequence encodes CASSQGQFNQPQHF.

The chain has TRBV28 and TRBJ2-1; D perhaps matches TRBD2 (7 bases). Germline V gene data show CDR1 as MDHEN and CDR2 as SYDVKM. V lost 7 bases, J lost 8 bases, and 24 bases lay in between. The CDR3 has 16 residues. DNA for the CDR3: TGTGCCAGCACCCTTGCGGGGCGGGGGCCCTCGGATGAGCAGTTCTTC. Translation: CASTLAGRGPSDEQFF.

The J gene is TRBJ2-7, the V gene TRBV4-1; D may be TRBD1 (5 bases). Germline V gene lookup returns CDR1 MGHRA and CDR2 YSYEKL. Trimming removed 0 bases from V and 5 bases from J, with 8 bases in between. The CDR3 consists of 13 residues. CDR3 protein: CASSQEDRNEQYF. Written as DNA, the CDR3 is TGCGCCAGCAGCCAAGAAGACAGAAACGAGCAGTACTTC.

The chain uses TRBV7-2 and TRBJ2-2, with D maybe TRBD2 (6 bases). CDR3 size: 16 residues. The germline V gene encodes CDR1 SGHTA and CDR2 FQGNSA. Trimming removed 2 bases at V and 3 bases at J, with 13 bases between. CDR3 bases: TGTGCCAGCAGCTTATCTTTCGGGGACTACACCGGGGAGCTGTTTTTT. It encodes CASSLSFGDYTGELFF.

Regarding this clone: Mismatch with germline at one junction end may stem from a read error. The rearrangement joins TRBV5-1 to TRBJ1-1; tentative D call: TRBD1 (5 bases). Germline CDR1 SGHRS, CDR2 YFSETQ. The CDR3 is 12 amino acids. The CDR3 region is CASSLVREGWIF. The DNA for the CDR3 is TGCGCCAGCAGCTTGGTGAGGGAGGGGTGGATCTTT.

This clone was seen only once. The gene calls are TRBV29-1 and TRBJ2-2; D is possibly TRBD1 (5 bases). Germline CDR1 reads SQVTM; CDR2 reads ANQGSEA. The germline V and J ends were trimmed by 7 bases and 0 bases, with 6 bases remaining between them. CDR3 length: 12 amino acids. The CDR3 reads CSADTNTGELFF. CDR3 bases: TGCAGCGCGGACACGAACACCGGGGAGCTGTTTTTT.

A single count supports this clone. This sequence joins TRBV7-9 and TRBJ1-4; 10 bases match TRBD1. V shed 4 bases, J shed 7 bases, and the junction held 12 bases outside the gene matches. Germline V gives CDR1 SEHNR, CDR2 FQNEAQ (reference sequence). CDR3 length equals 17 residues. This CDR3 reads CASSSSRDRGTGEKLFF. CDR3 sequence (DNA): TGTGCCAGCAGCTCGTCCCGGGACAGGGGAACGGGTGAAAAACTGTTTTTT.